This TCR beta chain was obtained from a study of T cell repertoires in cytomegalovirus infection. This clonotype has ten or more counts. Using its own MiXCR run on the reads, TCRdb lists one record per CDR3 protein. The data contain hundreds of thousands of distinct CDR3 sequences, roughly a tenth of them singletons. V dropped 2 bases and J dropped 4 bases, with 14 bases sitting between them. This CDR3 has 15 amino acids. Germline V gene data show CDR1 as MNHEY and CDR2 as SVGAGI. Source material: PBMCs. The rearrangement uses TRBV6-5 and TRBJ1-2, with D perhaps TRBD1 (5 bases). This TCR was sampled from a human donor in good health (CMV status not recorded). Some clones in this sample may be carry-over from other donors' samples. The chain's CDR3 is CASSYDPTELYGYTF. Here the CDR3 DNA reads TGTGCCAGCAGTTACGACCCGACAGAGCTCTATGGCTACACCTTC.